The rows below give T cell receptor beta chains drawn from one sample of a study of T cell changes during pregnancy in multiple sclerosis. Measured with immunoSEQ multiplex PCR; TCRdb has only the in-frame clones, and not every one. The sample has fewer than 40,000 clones, roughly nine tenths seen once. The sequencing here drew on CD8+ T cells from peripheral blood mononuclear cells, taken in the first trimester of pregnancy. These receptors were collected from a female donor with multiple sclerosis, enrolled in a pregnancy study. Each CDR3 is given with its conserved first and last residue. The D gene is left open where the match is weak. Rows give clone size only sometimes, using once, few, many, or a class for an expanded clone.

CDR3: CASNYRERDTGELFF
DNA: TGTGCCAGCAACTACAGGGAAAGGGACACCGGGGAGCTGTTTTTT
D: NA
V: TRBV6-1
J: TRBJ2-2
size: NA

CDR3: CASSLVFSENGELFF
DNA: TGTGCCAGCAGCTTAGTGTTTAGCGAGAACGGGGAGCTGTTTTTT
D: NA
V: TRBV7-9
J: TRBJ2-2
size: NA

CDR3: CAISAGGGGGPDTQYF
DNA: TGTGCCATCAGTGCGGGGGGCGGGGGTGGGCCAGATACGCAGTATTTT
D: NA
V: TRBV10-3
J: TRBJ2-3
size: NA

CDR3: CASNRNRDSNQPQHF
DNA: TGTGCCAGCAACCGAAACAGAGATAGCAATCAGCCCCAGCATTTT
D: NA
V: TRBV6-5
J: TRBJ1-5
size: NA

CDR3: CASSPGTVSYEQYF
DNA: TGCGCCAGCAGCCCCGGGACAGTCTCCTACGAGCAGTACTTC
D: TRBD1
V: TRBV5-1
J: TRBJ2-7
size: NA

CDR3: CASSFRRDRTINEQFF
DNA: TGTGCCAGTAGTTTCCGCCGGGACAGGACAATCAATGAGCAGTTCTTC
D: TRBD1
V: TRBV19
J: TRBJ2-1
size: NA

CDR3: CASSQGLAGGPGTDTQYF
DNA: TGTGCCAGCAGCCAGGGACTAGCGGGAGGGCCGGGGACAGATACGCAGTATTTT
D: TRBD2
V: TRBV4-2
J: TRBJ2-3
size: NA

CDR3: CASSQGQGANTEAFF
DNA: TGTGCCAGCAGCCAGGGACAGGGGGCGAACACTGAAGCTTTCTTT
D: TRBD1
V: TRBV7-4
J: TRBJ1-1
size: NA

CDR3: CASSLAGYNEQFF
DNA: TGTGCCAGTAGCCTAGCGGGTTACAATGAGCAGTTCTTC
D: TRBD2
V: TRBV19
J: TRBJ2-1
size: NA

CDR3: CASSVEAGGGWTEAFF
DNA: TGTGCCAGCAGCGTTGAGGCAGGGGGCGGATGGACTGAAGCTTTCTTT
D: TRBD1
V: TRBV9
J: TRBJ1-1
size: NA

CDR3: CASSLFQGKLGTDTQYF
DNA: TGTGCCAGCAGTTTATTCCAGGGAAAACTGGGCACAGATACGCAGTATTTT
D: NA
V: TRBV27
J: TRBJ2-3
size: NA

CDR3: CASRGGRAGETQYF
DNA: TGTGCCTCTAGAGGAGGACGGGCTGGGGAGACCCAGTACTTC
D: NA
V: TRBV25-1
J: TRBJ2-5
size: NA

CDR3: CASRVAGGTDTQYF
DNA: TGTGCCAGCAGGGTAGCGGGAGGCACAGATACGCAGTATTTT
D: TRBD2
V: TRBV28
J: TRBJ2-3
size: NA

CDR3: CAPREPNYGYTF
DNA: TGTGCCCCCCGGGAGCCTAACTATGGCTACACCTTC
D: NA
V: TRBV30
J: TRBJ1-2
size: once

CDR3: CASSTRTDRGSSAFF
DNA: TGTGCCAGCAGCACGCGTACCGACAGGGGGAGTTCGGCTTTCTTT
D: TRBD1
V: TRBV11-2
J: TRBJ1-1
size: NA

CDR3: CATPGRECHYEQYF
DNA: TGTGCCACCCCGGGTCGGGAGTGTCACTACGAGCAGTACTTC
D: NA
V: TRBV6-6
J: TRBJ2-7
size: NA

CDR3: CASSFIQGVEAFF
DNA: TGTGCCAGCAGTTTTATACAGGGCGTTGAAGCTTTCTTT
D: NA
V: TRBV28
J: TRBJ1-1
size: NA

CDR3: CASSASGGGPYNEQFF
DNA: TGTGCCAGCAGTGCAAGCGGGGGGGGGCCTTACAATGAGCAGTTCTTC
D: TRBD2
V: TRBV6-1
J: TRBJ2-1
size: NA

CDR3: CASSPQNRQGDWDYGYTF
DNA: TGTGCCAGCAGTCCCCAAAATAGGCAGGGGGATTGGGACTATGGCTACACCTTC
D: TRBD1
V: TRBV27
J: TRBJ1-2
size: NA

CDR3: CASSLVDQDEQYF
DNA: TGTGCCAGCAGCTTAGTAGATCAGGACGAGCAGTACTTC
D: NA
V: TRBV7-6
J: TRBJ2-7
size: NA

CDR3: CASSQDSTYEQYF
DNA: TGCGCCAGCAGCCAAGACAGTACCTACGAGCAGTACTTC
D: NA
V: TRBV4-3
J: TRBJ2-7
size: NA

CDR3: CAIASGTTNEKLFF
DNA: TGTGCCATAGCCTCAGGGACAACTAATGAAAAACTGTTTTTT
D: NA
V: TRBV10-3
J: TRBJ1-4
size: NA

CDR3: CASSLLISGMETQYF
DNA: TGTGCCAGCAGCTTATTGATTAGCGGGATGGAGACCCAGTACTTC
D: TRBD2
V: TRBV11-2
J: TRBJ2-5
size: medium-sized